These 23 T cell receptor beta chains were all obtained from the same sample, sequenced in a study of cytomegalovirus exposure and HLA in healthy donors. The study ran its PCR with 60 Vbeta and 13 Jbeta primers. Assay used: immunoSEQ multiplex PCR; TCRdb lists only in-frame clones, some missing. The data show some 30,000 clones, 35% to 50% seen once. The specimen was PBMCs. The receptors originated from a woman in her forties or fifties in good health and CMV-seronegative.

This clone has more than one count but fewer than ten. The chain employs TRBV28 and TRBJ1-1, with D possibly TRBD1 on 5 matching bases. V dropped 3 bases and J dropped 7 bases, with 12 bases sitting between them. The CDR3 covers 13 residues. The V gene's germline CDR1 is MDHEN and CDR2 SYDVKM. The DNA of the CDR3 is TGTGCCAGCAGTTTTGGGGGGAGGGATGAAGCTTTCTTT. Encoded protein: CASSFGGRDEAFF.

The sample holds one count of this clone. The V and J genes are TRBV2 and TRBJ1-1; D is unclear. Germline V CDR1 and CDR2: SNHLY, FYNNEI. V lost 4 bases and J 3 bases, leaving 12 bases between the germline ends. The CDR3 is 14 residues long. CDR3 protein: CASSVGGIYTEAFF. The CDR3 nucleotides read TGTGCCAGCAGTGTTGGCGGAATCTACACTGAAGCTTTCTTT.

CDR3 sequence reads: CASKDRADVYEQYF. The CDR3 bases are TGTGCCAGCAAAGACAGGGCTGATGTCTACGAGCAGTACTTC. The chain links TRBV18 to TRBJ2-7, with 7 bases fitting TRBD1. The CDR3 runs to 14 residues. Germline values: CDR1 KGHSH, CDR2 LQKENI. V shed 8 bases and J 3 bases; nucleotides not matched to a gene: 10.

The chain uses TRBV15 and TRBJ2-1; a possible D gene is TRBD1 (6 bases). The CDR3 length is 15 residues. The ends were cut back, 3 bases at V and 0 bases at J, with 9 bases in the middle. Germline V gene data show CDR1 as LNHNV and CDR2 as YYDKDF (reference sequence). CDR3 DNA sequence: TGTGCCACCAGCAGCGACAGGAGCTCCTACAATGAGCAGTTCTTC. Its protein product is CATSSDRSSYNEQFF.

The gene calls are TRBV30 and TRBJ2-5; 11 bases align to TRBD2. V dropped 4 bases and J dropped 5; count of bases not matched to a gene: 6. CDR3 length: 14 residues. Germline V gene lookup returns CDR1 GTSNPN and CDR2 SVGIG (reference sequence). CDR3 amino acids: CAWKSASGRETQYF. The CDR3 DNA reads TGTGCCTGGAAAAGCGCTAGCGGGAGGGAGACCCAGTACTTC.

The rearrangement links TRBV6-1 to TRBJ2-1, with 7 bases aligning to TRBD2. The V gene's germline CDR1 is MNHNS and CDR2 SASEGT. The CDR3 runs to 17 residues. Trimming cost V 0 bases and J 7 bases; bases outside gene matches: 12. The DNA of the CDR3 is TGTGCCAGCAGTGAAGCGGGGGGGGTTTATTTTGGGAATGAGCAGTTCTTC. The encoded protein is CASSEAGGVYFGNEQFF.

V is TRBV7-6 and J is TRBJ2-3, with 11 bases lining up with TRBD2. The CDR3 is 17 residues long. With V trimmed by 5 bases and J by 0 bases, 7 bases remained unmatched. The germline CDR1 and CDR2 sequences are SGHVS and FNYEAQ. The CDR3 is CASSLGLAATSTDTQYF. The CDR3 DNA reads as TGTGCCAGCAGCCTGGGACTAGCGGCTACTAGCACAGATACGCAGTATTTT.

Here the CDR3 reads CASRAGALFTDTQYF. CDR3 bases: TGTGCCAGCAGAGCGGGGGCCCTTTTCACAGATACGCAGTATTTT. The chain links TRBV9 to TRBJ2-3, with 8 nucleotides matching TRBD2. Germline V gives CDR1 SGDLS, CDR2 YYNGEE. This CDR3 has 15 residues. V lost 5 bases and J lost 2; bases outside the gene matches: 7.

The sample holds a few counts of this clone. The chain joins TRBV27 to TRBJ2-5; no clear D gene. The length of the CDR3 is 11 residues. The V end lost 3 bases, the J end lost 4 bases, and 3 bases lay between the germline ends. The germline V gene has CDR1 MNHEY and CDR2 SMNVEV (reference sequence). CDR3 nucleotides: TGTGCCAGCAGTTTTCGAGAGACCCAGTACTTC. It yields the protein CASSFRETQYF.

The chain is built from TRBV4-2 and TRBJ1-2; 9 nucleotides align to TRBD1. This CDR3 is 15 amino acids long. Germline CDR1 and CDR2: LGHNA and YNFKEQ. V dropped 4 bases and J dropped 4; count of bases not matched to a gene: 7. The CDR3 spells CASSLRQGDGYGYTF. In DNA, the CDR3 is TGTGCCAGCAGCCTTCGACAGGGGGACGGCTATGGCTACACCTTC.

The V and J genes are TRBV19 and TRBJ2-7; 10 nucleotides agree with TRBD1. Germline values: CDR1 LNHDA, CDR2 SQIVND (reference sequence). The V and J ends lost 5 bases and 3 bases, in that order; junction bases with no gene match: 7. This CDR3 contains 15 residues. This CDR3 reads CASSSPGQGIYEQYF. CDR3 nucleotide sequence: TGTGCCAGTAGTTCACCGGGACAGGGGATCTACGAGCAGTACTTC.

CDR3 sequence: CASSRARGEYNEQFF. The CDR3 DNA is TGTGCCAGCAGCCGCGCCAGGGGGGAGTACAATGAGCAGTTCTTC. The V call is TRBV5-4, the J call TRBJ2-1; a weak D match, TRBD1 (7 bases). Germline V lookup: CDR1 SGHNT, CDR2 YYREEE (reference sequence). The V and J ends lost 4 bases and 4 bases respectively, with 15 bases between them. The CDR3 is 15 amino acids.

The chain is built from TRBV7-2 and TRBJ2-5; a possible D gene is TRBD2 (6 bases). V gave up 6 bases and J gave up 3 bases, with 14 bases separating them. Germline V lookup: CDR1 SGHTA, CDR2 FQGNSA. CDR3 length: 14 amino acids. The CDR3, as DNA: TGTGCCAGCAGTCTATCCGCGGGGAAAGAGACCCAGTACTTC. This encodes CASSLSAGKETQYF.

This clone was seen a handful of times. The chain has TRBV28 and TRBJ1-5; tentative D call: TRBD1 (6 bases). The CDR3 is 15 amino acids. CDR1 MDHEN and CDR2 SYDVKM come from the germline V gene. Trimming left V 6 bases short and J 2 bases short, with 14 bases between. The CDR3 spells CASSGGAGGNQPQHF. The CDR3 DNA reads TGTGCCAGCAGCGGGGGGGCTGGGGGCAATCAGCCCCAGCATTTT.

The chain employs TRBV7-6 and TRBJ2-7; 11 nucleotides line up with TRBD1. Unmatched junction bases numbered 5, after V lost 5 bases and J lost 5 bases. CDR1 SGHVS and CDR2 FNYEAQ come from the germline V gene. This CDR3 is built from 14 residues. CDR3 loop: CASSRGQGADEQYF. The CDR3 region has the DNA TGTGCCAGCAGCCGCGGACAGGGGGCTGACGAGCAGTACTTC.

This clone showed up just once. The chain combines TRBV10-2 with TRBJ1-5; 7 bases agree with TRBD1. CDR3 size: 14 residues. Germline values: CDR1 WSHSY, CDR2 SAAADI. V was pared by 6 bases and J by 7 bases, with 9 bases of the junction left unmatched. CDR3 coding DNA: TGCGCCAGCAGGGATTACGACAGGGCCCAGCCCCAGCATTTT. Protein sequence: CASRDYDRAQPQHF.

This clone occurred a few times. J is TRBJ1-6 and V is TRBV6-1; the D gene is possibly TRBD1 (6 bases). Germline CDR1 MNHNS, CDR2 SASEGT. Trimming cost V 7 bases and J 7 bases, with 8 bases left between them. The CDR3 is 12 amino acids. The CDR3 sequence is CASNTGNSPLHF. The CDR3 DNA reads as TGTGCCAGCAATACAGGGAATTCACCCCTCCACTTT.

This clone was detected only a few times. This chain's CDR3 is CATDRGQGQPQHF. CDR3 in DNA: TGTGCCACGGACAGGGGGCAGGGTCAGCCCCAGCATTTT. This chain connects TRBV19 to TRBJ1-5, with TRBD1 identical over 11 bases. CDR1 is LNHDA, CDR2 SQIVND, per germline (reference sequence). The CDR3 sequence is 13 residues long. The V and J ends lost 10 bases and 6 bases, in that order; junction bases with no gene match: 5.

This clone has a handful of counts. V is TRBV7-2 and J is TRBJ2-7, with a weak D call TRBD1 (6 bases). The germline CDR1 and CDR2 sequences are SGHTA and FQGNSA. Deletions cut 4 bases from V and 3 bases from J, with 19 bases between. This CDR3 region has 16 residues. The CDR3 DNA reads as TGTGCCAGCAGCTCCCCCCGGGCAGGGGCTTACTACGAGCAGTACTTC. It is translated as CASSSPRAGAYYEQYF.

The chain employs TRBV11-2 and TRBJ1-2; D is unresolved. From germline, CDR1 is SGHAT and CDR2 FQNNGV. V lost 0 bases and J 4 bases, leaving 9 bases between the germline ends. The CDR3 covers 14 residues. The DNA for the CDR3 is TGTGCCAGCAGCTTAGACCTAGACGGCTATGGCTACACCTTC. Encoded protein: CASSLDLDGYGYTF.

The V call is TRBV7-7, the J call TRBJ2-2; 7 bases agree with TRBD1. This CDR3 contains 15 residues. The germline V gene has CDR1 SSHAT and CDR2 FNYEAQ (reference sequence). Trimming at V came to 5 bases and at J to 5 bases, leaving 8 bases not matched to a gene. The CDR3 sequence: CASSPTGLETGELFF. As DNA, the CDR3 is TGTGCCAGCAGCCCGACAGGGCTGGAGACCGGGGAGCTGTTTTTT. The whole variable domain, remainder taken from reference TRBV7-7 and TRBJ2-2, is GAGVSQSPRYKVTKRGQDVTLRCDPISSHATLYWYQQALGQGPEFLTYFNYEAQPDKSGLPSDRFSAERPEGSISTLTIQRTEQRDSAMYRCASSPTGLETGELFFGEGSRLTVL.

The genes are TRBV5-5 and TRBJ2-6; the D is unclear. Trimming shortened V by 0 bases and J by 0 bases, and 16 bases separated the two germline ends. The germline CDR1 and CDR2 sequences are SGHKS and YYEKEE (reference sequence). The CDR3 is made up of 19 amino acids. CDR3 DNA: TGTGCCAGCAGCTTGGCGCCGACATCCTTCCGCTCTGGGGCCAACGTCCTGACTTTC. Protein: CASSLAPTSFRSGANVLTF.

For the CDR3, the DNA is TGTGCCTGGAGTGGCGAAAGGGGGGGCCCAGATACGCAGTATTTT. Protein: CAWSGERGGPDTQYF. The chain recombines TRBV30 with TRBJ2-3, with D perhaps matching TRBD2 (7 bases). Trimming took 1 base from V and 4 from J, leaving 15 bases between them. The CDR3 extends over 15 amino acids. Germline V gene sequence: CDR1 GTSNPN, CDR2 SVGIG (reference sequence).